Each of the 17 T cell receptor beta chains below was sequenced from the same sample in a study of vaccination and CD4 T cells after COVID-19. Their cognate antigens are unknown. Noted treatment: roughly 10-day PBMC culture with coronavirus spike peptide pools or control peptides (ViraFEST assay). An Oncomine TCR Beta short-read assay was used to sequence the DNA from cultured CD4+ T cells. TCRdb itself ran the PCR reads through MiXCR, one entry per CDR3 protein. In the table there are 28,000 or so distinct CDR3 sequences, about three fifths of which are singletons. Material: CD4+ T cells from blood, cultured in vitro. All receptors come from a human donor who had recovered from COVID-19.

This clonotype came up a few times. V is TRBV20-1 and J is TRBJ1-2; D perhaps matches TRBD1 (5 bases). This CDR3 has 15 amino acids. CDR1 and CDR2 (germline): DFQATT, SNEGSKA (reference sequence). Deletions cut 0 bases from V and 8 bases from J, with 19 bases between. Here the CDR3 DNA reads TGCAGTGCTAGAGATTCAGGGTTCTCGGGTTTCGGCTACACCTTC. Residues: CSARDSGFSGFGYTF.

The chain joins TRBV27 to TRBJ2-7; TRBD2 might be the D (5 bases). CDR3 length equals 11 residues. CDR1 is MNHEY, CDR2 SMNVEV, per germline (reference sequence). V gave up 6 bases and J gave up 7 bases, with 10 bases separating them. In DNA form, the CDR3 reads TGTGCCAGCAGGAGGGCGCTGGAGCAGTACTTC. Translation gives CASRRALEQYF.

This clonotype was counted a few times. V is TRBV18 and J is TRBJ1-1, with D unresolved. This CDR3 is built from 13 residues. Trimming took off 5 bases at V and 5 bases at J, with 12 bases between the two ends. Per germline, CDR1 KGHSH and CDR2 LQKENI. The CDR3 loop reads CASSGLAGTEAFF. As DNA, the CDR3 is TGTGCCAGCTCAGGGCTCGCGGGAACTGAAGCTTTCTTT.

The chain uses TRBV19 and TRBJ1-4; D gene unclear. In germline, CDR1 is LNHDA, CDR2 SQIVND (reference sequence). Trimming shortened V by 7 bases and J by 7 bases, and 16 bases separated the two germline ends. CDR3 length equals 14 residues. The chain's CDR3 is CASTTKNRGEKLFF. For the CDR3, the DNA is TGTGCCAGTACCACCAAAAACCGAGGTGAAAAACTGTTTTTT.

The rearrangement uses TRBV7-8 and TRBJ1-5; D not resolved. Germline V gene sequence: CDR1 SGHVS, CDR2 FQNEAQ. V was clipped by 1 base and J by 5 bases, with 12 bases between them. CDR3 size: 15 residues. CDR3 region: CASSLGGPSDQPQHF. The CDR3 DNA reads as TGTGCCAGCAGCTTAGGCGGCCCCTCGGATCAGCCCCAGCATTTT.

V is TRBV5-4 and J is TRBJ2-7; 9 nucleotides line up with TRBD2. CDR1 and CDR2 from the germline V gene are SGHNT and YYREEE (reference sequence). This CDR3 comprises 15 residues. Trimming removed 0 bases from V and 1 base from J; junction bases left unmatched: 2. The CDR3 reads CASSLGLAGSYEQYF. The CDR3 nucleotides read TGTGCCAGCAGCTTGGGGCTAGCGGGGTCCTACGAGCAGTACTTC.

This clonotype was picked up a small number of times. This sequence joins TRBV7-3 and TRBJ1-6, with TRBD1 identical over 7 bases. Losses at the gene ends were 5 bases for V and 10 bases for J; bases not matched to a gene: 8. The CDR3 consists of 14 residues. Looked up from germline, CDR1 is SGHTA and CDR2 is FQGTGA. This chain's CDR3 is CASSRGQSESPLHF. CDR3 DNA: TGTGCCAGCAGCCGGGGACAGTCGGAATCACCCCTCCACTTT.

This clonotype has more than one count but fewer than ten. This chain joins TRBV6-1 and TRBJ2-1; 7 bases are shared with TRBD1. There are 14 residues in the CDR3. Per germline, CDR1 MNHNS and CDR2 SASEGT. V gave up 8 bases and J gave up 2 bases; unmatched junction bases: 6. The CDR3 coding sequence is TGTGCCAGCCTATCAGGGGGACCCTACAATGAGCAGTTCTTC. Protein: CASLSGGPYNEQFF.

The chain carries TRBV27 and TRBJ2-5, with TRBD1 identical over 11 bases. V shed 5 bases, J shed 4 bases, and the junction held 6 bases outside the gene matches. From germline, CDR1 is MNHEY and CDR2 SMNVEV (reference sequence). The CDR3 has 15 amino acids. The CDR3 spells CASSRDRGFGETQYF. DNA for the CDR3: TGTGCCAGCAGTCGGGACAGGGGGTTCGGAGAGACCCAGTACTTC.

The chain links TRBV6-1 to TRBJ1-5; 8 bases map to TRBD1. CDR3 length: 15 residues. Losses at the gene ends were 2 bases for V and 6 bases for J; bases not matched to a gene: 6. Germline V CDR1 and CDR2: MNHNS, SASEGT. In nucleotides, the CDR3 is TGTGCCAGCAGTGAACTTCCAGGGGGCACTCAGCCCCAGCATTTT. It specifies CASSELPGGTQPQHF.

The chain combines TRBV18 with TRBJ2-2; D is unresolved. This CDR3 spans 15 amino acids. V was trimmed by 1 base and J by 5 bases, leaving 11 bases between them. Germline CDR1 is KGHSH and CDR2 is LQKENI. CDR3 DNA sequence: TGTGCCAGCTCACCACAAACTATGAGGACCGGGGAGCTGTTTTTT. Amino acid sequence: CASSPQTMRTGELFF.

The V gene is TRBV20-1, the J gene TRBJ1-6; D is perhaps TRBD1 (6 bases). CDR1 and CDR2 (germline): DFQATT, SNEGSKA (reference sequence). CDR3 size: 15 residues. Trimming removed 5 bases at V and 1 base at J, with 12 bases between. The CDR3 bases are TGCAGTGCTCCACCGACAGGATCCTATAATTCACCCCTCCACTTT. Translating gives CSAPPTGSYNSPLHF.

V usage is TRBV20-1 and J usage is TRBJ2-7; TRBD2 matches 11 bases. V trimming: 8 bases; J trimming: 3 bases; junction bases outside the gene matches: 6. Germline V gene lookup returns CDR1 DFQATT and CDR2 SNEGSKA (reference sequence). This CDR3 comprises 13 residues. CDR3 nucleotide sequence: TGCAGTCGCCCCGGGACTAGCGGCTACGAGCAGTACTTC. Residues: CSRPGTSGYEQYF.

V and J are TRBV27 and TRBJ1-6, with D possibly TRBD1 on 6 matching bases. The CDR3 is 15 residues long. V dropped 6 bases and J dropped 9 bases, with 18 bases sitting between them. CDR1 and CDR2 from the germline V gene are MNHEY and SMNVEV (reference sequence). The CDR3 DNA follows: TGTGCCAGCAGGAAACCTGTGGTAGGGGGTTCACCCCTCCACTTT. Its protein product is CASRKPVVGGSPLHF.

V is TRBV20-1 and J is TRBJ1-6; TRBD1 matches 12 bases. V trimming: 1 base; J trimming: 9 bases; junction bases outside the gene matches: 7. Looked up from germline, CDR1 is DFQATT and CDR2 is SNEGSKA (reference sequence). The CDR3 has 16 amino acids. CDR3 in DNA: TGCAGTGCTAGAGTCCTCAGGGACAGGGGGCGTTCACCCCTCCACTTT. Its translation is CSARVLRDRGRSPLHF.

V usage is TRBV11-3 and J usage is TRBJ1-1; D ambiguous. Trimming stripped 5 bases from V and 3 bases from J, with 10 bases between. Germline-derived CDR1 and CDR2 are SGHNT and YENEEA. This CDR3 has 13 residues. The DNA of the CDR3 is TGTGCCAGCAGCCCCAATGTGGACACTGAAGCTTTCTTT. Residues: CASSPNVDTEAFF.

This clonotype was seen a few times. The genes are TRBV6-1 and TRBJ1-5; D uncertain. Trimming stripped 5 bases from V and 7 bases from J, with 18 bases between. CDR3 size: 15 residues. CDR1 MNHNS and CDR2 SASEGT come from the germline V gene. The CDR3 DNA follows: TGTGCCAGCAGTACGGGTTCCTGGGGAACCCAGCCCCAGCATTTT. This translates into CASSTGSWGTQPQHF.